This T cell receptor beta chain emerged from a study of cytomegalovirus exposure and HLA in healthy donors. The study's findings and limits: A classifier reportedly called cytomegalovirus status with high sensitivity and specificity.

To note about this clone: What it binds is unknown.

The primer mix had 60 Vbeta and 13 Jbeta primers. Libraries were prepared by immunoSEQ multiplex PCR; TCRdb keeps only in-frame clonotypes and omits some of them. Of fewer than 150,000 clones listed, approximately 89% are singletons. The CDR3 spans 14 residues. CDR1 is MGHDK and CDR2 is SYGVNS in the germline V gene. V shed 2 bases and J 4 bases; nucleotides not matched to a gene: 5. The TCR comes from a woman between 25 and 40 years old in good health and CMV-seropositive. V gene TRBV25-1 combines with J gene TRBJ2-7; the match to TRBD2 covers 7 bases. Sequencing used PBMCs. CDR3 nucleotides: TGTGCCAGCAGTGAAGGGGGGGGGTTGTACGAGCAGTACTTC. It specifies CASSEGGGLYEQYF.